The 21 T cell receptor beta chains reported below all come from one sample, sequenced in a study of tumor and adjacent non-tumor tissue in lung cancer. No cell sorting was done before RNA was extracted from the tissue. The library came from three nested PCR rounds adapted from ARM-PCR protocols. Via MiXCR, TCRdb re-called the multiplex PCR reads, giving one row per CDR3 protein. Found here are about 68,000 distinct CDR3 sequences, 60% of them singletons; the top ten hold 20% to 25%. Sequencing was carried out using lung tumor tissue. The receptor set was obtained from a man aged 50-59 years with non-small cell lung cancer.

This clonotype turned up a few times. A much larger clonotype is one base distant, so this may be a read error. The rearrangement links TRBV6-1 to TRBJ2-3; D remains unclear. The CDR3 runs to 11 residues. From germline, CDR1 is MNHNS and CDR2 SASEGT. In nucleotides, the CDR3 is TGTGCCAGCAGTGAAGCGGATACGCAGGATTTT. It translates to CASSEADTQDF.

In this sample, this clonotype turned up a few times. The V and J genes are TRBV11-2 and TRBJ2-7; perhaps TRBD1 as D (5 bases). Germline CDR1 is SGHAT and CDR2 is FQNNGV. This CDR3 has 14 amino acids. Trimming stripped 2 bases from V and 2 bases from J, with 10 bases between. CDR3 loop: CASSLWQGPYEQYF. The CDR3 nucleotides are TGTGCCAGCAGCTTATGGCAGGGCCCCTACGAGCAGTACTTC.

To note about this clonotype: One end of the junction fails to match germline, which may point to a read error. The rearrangement links TRBV6-5 to TRBJ1-1; a possible D gene is TRBD1 (5 bases). CDR3 length: 12 amino acids. Germline V gene sequence: CDR1 MNHEY, CDR2 SVGAGI. The DNA for the CDR3 is TGTGCCAGCAGTTACTCGAGGGGAGTTCCGAGATTT. Encoded protein: CASSYSRGVPRF.

In regard to this clonotype: A read error may account for a junction end that differs from germline. The V and J genes are TRBV11-2 and TRBJ2-7, with TRBD1 matching 8 bases. CDR3 size: 14 residues. Germline-derived CDR1 and CDR2 are SGHAT and FQNNGV. CDR3 DNA sequence: TGTGCCAGCATCAACAGGGGGATCTCCTACGAGCAGTATTTC. Translating gives CASINRGISYEQYF. Complete variable domain (other parts from reference TRBV11-2 and TRBJ2-7): EAGVAQSPRYKIIEKRQSVAFWCNPISGHATLYWYQQILGQGPKLLIQFQNNGVVDDSQLPKDRFSAERLKGVDSTLKIQPAKLEDSAVYLCASINRGISYEQYFGPGTRLTVT.

Remarks on this clonotype: Since no conserved phenylalanine or tryptophan closes the CDR3, a read error is the likely cause. The chain carries TRBV29-1 and TRBJ2-7; unclear D gene. V was clipped by 6 bases and J by 5 bases, with 14 bases between them. CDR3 length: 12 residues. The germline gives CDR1 SQVTM, CDR2 ANQGSEA. The CDR3 sequence: CSVESDSNEQYL. The CDR3, as DNA: TGCAGCGTAGAAAGTGACTCTAACGAGCAGTACCTC.

This clonotype was observed a handful of times. A read error is possible here, since a much larger clone lies one base away. The rearrangement uses TRBV12-3 or TRBV12-4 and TRBJ2-7; 8 positions agree with TRBD1. This CDR3 spans 14 amino acids. CDR3 sequence: CASSDKGQGYEQHF. CDR3 coding DNA: TGTGCCAGCAGCGACAAAGGACAGGGATACGAGCAGCACTTC.

Comment on this clonotype: This CDR3 is missing its conserved last phenylalanine or tryptophan, likely due to a read error. The chain employs TRBV6-2 or TRBV6-3 and TRBJ2-1; 9 positions match TRBD2. This CDR3 has 15 residues. The germline CDR1 and CDR2 sequences are MNHEY and SVGEGT. V shed 5 bases and J 4 bases; nucleotides not matched to a gene: 6. CDR3 in amino acids: CASSTGGRAYNEQFL. The CDR3 DNA reads TGTGCCAGCAGTACTGGCGGGAGGGCATACAATGAGCAGTTCCTC.

This clonotype was seen many times. The chain recombines TRBV6-1 with TRBJ2-3, with D possibly called TRBD1 or TRBD2 (5 bases each). Trimming shortened V by 6 bases and J by 4 bases, and 11 bases separated the two germline ends. This CDR3 has 13 amino acids. Germline assignment: CDR1 MNHNS and CDR2 SASEGT. The CDR3 loop is CASRRQGADTQYF. The DNA for the CDR3 is TGTGCCAGCAGAAGGCAGGGAGCAGATACGCAGTATTTT.

Turning to this clonotype: This may be a read error, as it is one base from a much larger clone. This rearrangement joins TRBV10-1 to TRBJ2-2; possible D gene TRBD2, 7 bases. The CDR3 totals 16 residues. Germline values: CDR1 WNHNN, CDR2 SYGVQD (reference sequence). For the CDR3, the DNA is TGCGCCAGCGGTGAGTCTGGCAGGGAGGGGGCCGGGGAGCTGTTTTTT. Translated: CASGESGREGAGELFF.

V and J are TRBV30 and TRBJ1-2; 7 bases are shared with TRBD1. CDR3 length equals 14 residues. CDR1 is GTSNPN, CDR2 SVGIG, per germline (reference sequence). V dropped 0 bases and J dropped 8; count of bases not matched to a gene: 9. The CDR3 DNA is TGTGCCTGGAGTGTATGGCAGGGGGGTCGGGGCTACACCTTC. This translates into CAWSVWQGGRGYTF.

This chain uses TRBV7-9 with TRBJ2-3; 12 positions match TRBD2. Germline CDR1 is SEHNR and CDR2 is FQNEAQ (reference sequence). The CDR3 spans 14 residues. V shed 10 bases and J 3 bases; nucleotides not matched to a gene: 5. In DNA form, the CDR3 reads TGTGCCAACAACGGACTAGCGGGGACAGATACGCAGTATTTT. It translates to CANNGLAGTDTQYF.

As to this clonotype: This may come from a read error, since a much larger clone is one base off. The genes are TRBV5-4 and TRBJ2-7, with TRBD2 matching over 9 bases. Germline CDR1 and CDR2: SGHNT and YYREEE (reference sequence). Losses at the gene ends were 1 base for V and 5 bases for J; bases not matched to a gene: 7. The CDR3 runs to 15 residues. CDR3 DNA: TGTGCCAGCAGCTTGTTAGCGGGAGACGTCAACGAGCAGTACTTC. Protein product: CASSLLAGDVNEQYF.

Notes on this clonotype: The junction shows a germline mismatch at one end, possibly a read error. The chain has TRBV20-1 and TRBJ2-1; 9 bases align to TRBD2. CDR3 length: 14 amino acids. Per germline, CDR1 DFQATT and CDR2 SNEGSKA (reference sequence). The chain's CDR3 is CSTTSGGTVDEQFF. The CDR3 bases are TGCAGTACCACCAGCGGGGGGACCGTGGATGAGCAGTTCTTT.

In the case of this clonotype: This may be a read error, as it is one base from a much larger clone. V is TRBV6-5 and J is TRBJ2-3; possibly TRBD1 or TRBD2 for D (5 bases each). V gave up 6 bases and J gave up 4 bases, with 11 bases separating them. CDR1 MNHEY and CDR2 SVGAGI come from the germline V gene. The CDR3 runs to 13 residues. The DNA of the CDR3 is TGTGCCAGCAGAGACAGCGGCGCAGATACGCAGTATTTT. Translation gives CASRDSGADTQYF.

The DNA of the CDR3 is TGTGCCAGCAGTTACGGGCGGGGCAGGATTGGCGGCAATGAGCAGTTCTTC. Its protein product is CASSYGRGRIGGNEQFF. The rearrangement joins TRBV6-2 or TRBV6-3 to TRBJ2-1; D may be TRBD2 (6 bases). V was clipped by 2 bases and J by 6 bases, with 20 bases between them. The CDR3 runs to 17 residues. Germline values: CDR1 MNHEY, CDR2 SVGEGT.

In its sample, this clonotype was seen many times. The chain has TRBV20-1 and TRBJ1-1; maybe TRBD1 (6 bases). The CDR3 spans 12 residues. Germline-derived CDR1 and CDR2 are DFQATT and SNEGSKA (reference sequence). The ends were cut back, 7 bases at V and 1 base at J, with 10 bases in the middle. The CDR3 sequence is CSGQGSNTEAFF. The CDR3 bases are TGCAGTGGTCAGGGGTCGAACACTGAAGCTTTCTTT.

This clonotype was counted at least ten times. The rearrangement links TRBV4-1 to TRBJ2-6; 9 nucleotides line up with TRBD1. Germline values: CDR1 MGHRA, CDR2 YSYEKL. V lost 3 bases to trimming and J lost 1 base; unmatched junction nucleotides: 1. The CDR3 extends over 16 amino acids. CDR3 nucleotides: TGCGCCAGCAGCCAGGGGACAGGGTCTGGGGCCAACGTCCTGACTTTC. Encoded protein: CASSQGTGSGANVLTF.

This clonotype was counted a single time. A much larger clonotype is one base distant, so this may be a read error. The CDR3 here is CAWSVPVQGNEKLFF. CDR3 DNA: TGTGCCTGGAGTGTACCAGTACAGGGTAATGAAAAACTGTTTTTT. The rearrangement links TRBV30 to TRBJ1-4; possibly TRBD1 for D (6 bases). CDR1 is GTSNPN and CDR2 is SVGIG in the germline V gene (reference sequence). Trimming shortened V by 0 bases and J by 4 bases, and 12 bases separated the two germline ends. The CDR3 has 15 amino acids. The full variable domain, its missing parts supplied by reference TRBV30 and TRBJ1-4, is SQTIHQWPATLVQPVGSPLSLECTVEGTSNPNLYWYRQAAGRGLQLLFYSVGIGQISSEVPQNLSASRPQDRQFILSSKKLLLSDSGFYLCAWSVPVQGNEKLFFGSGTQLSVL.

Remarks on this clonotype: One junction end disagrees with the germline gene, perhaps due to a read error. The chain joins TRBV11-2 to TRBJ2-7, with D hard to call. This CDR3 contains 12 residues. Germline V lookup: CDR1 SGHAT, CDR2 FQNNGV. The CDR3 nucleotides read TGTGCCAGCAGCTCAGCGTCCTACGAGCAATACTTC. It translates to CASSSASYEQYF.

This clonotype was picked up a small number of times. The genes are TRBV7-9 and TRBJ2-1, with D perhaps TRBD2 (6 bases). CDR3 length: 16 residues. Between the trimmed V and J ends, which lost 5 bases and 8 bases, there was a span of 22 bases. The germline V gene encodes CDR1 SEHNR and CDR2 FQNEAQ (reference sequence). The CDR3 loop reads CASSAAGLAGIDEQFF. CDR3 DNA: TGTGCCAGCAGCGCAGCGGGCCTAGCTGGAATTGATGAGCAGTTCTTC.

This clonotype is classed as medium-sized. V gene TRBV6-2 or TRBV6-3 combines with J gene TRBJ1-1; a possible D gene is TRBD1 (5 bases). There are 14 residues in the CDR3. The germline V gene has CDR1 MNHEY and CDR2 SVGEGT. Trimming removed 7 bases at V and 0 bases at J, with 12 bases between. Here the CDR3 reads CASNPGRLNTEAFF. The CDR3 DNA sequence: TGTGCCAGCAATCCGGGACGGTTGAACACTGAAGCTTTCTTT.